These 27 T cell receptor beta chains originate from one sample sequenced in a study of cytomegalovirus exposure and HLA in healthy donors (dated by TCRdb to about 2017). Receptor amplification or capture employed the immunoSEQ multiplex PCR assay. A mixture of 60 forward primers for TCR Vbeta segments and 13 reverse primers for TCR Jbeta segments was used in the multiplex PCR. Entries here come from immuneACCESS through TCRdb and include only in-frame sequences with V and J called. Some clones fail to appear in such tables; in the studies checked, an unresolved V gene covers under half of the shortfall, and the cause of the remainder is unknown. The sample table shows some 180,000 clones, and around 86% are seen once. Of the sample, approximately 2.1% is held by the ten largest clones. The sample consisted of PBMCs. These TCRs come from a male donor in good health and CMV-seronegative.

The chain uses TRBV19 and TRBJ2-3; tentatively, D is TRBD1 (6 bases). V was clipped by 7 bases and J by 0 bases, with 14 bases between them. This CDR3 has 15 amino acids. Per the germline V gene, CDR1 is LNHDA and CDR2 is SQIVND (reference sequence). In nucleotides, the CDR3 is TGTGCCAGTACTCCGGACAGACTAAGCACAGATACGCAGTATTTT. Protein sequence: CASTPDRLSTDTQYF.

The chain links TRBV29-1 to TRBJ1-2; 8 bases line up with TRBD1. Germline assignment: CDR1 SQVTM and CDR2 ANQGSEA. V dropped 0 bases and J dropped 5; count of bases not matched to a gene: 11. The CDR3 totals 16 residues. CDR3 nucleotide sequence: TGCAGCGTTGAAGATTTCGGGCAGGGGGCATCGTATGGCTACACCTTC. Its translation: CSVEDFGQGASYGYTF.

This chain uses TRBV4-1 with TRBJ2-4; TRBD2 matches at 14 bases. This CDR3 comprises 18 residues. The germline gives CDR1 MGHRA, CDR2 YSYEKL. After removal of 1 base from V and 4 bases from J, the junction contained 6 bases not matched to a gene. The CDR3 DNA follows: TGCGCCAGCAGCCAAGGACTAGCGGGGGGGAAAAGTAAAAACATTCAGTACTTC. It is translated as CASSQGLAGGKSKNIQYF.

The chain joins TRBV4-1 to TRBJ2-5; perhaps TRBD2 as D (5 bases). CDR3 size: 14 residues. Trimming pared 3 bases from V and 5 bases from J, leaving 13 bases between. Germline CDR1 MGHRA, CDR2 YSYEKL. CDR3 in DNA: TGCGCCAGCAGCCAGCAAGGGAGTCGGGAGACCCAGTACTTC. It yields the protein CASSQQGSRETQYF.

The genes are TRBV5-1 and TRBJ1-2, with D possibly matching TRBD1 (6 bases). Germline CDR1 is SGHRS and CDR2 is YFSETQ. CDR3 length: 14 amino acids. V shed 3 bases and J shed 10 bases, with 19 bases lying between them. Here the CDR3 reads CASSSLGARSYYTF. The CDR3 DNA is TGCGCCAGCAGCTCCCTGGGGGCCCGGAGCTACTACACCTTC.

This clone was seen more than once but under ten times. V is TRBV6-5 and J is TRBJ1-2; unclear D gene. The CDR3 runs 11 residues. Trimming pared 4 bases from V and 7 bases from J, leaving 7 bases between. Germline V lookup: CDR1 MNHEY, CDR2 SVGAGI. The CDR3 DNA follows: TGTGCCAGCAGTTCTTTATCTGGCTACACCTTC. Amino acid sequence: CASSSLSGYTF.

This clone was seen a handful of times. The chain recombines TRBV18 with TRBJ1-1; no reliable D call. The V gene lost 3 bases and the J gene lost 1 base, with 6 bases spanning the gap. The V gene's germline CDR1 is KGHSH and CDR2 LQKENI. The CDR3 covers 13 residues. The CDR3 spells CASSPTRNTEAFF. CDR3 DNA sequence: TGTGCCAGCTCACCGACAAGGAACACTGAAGCTTTCTTT.

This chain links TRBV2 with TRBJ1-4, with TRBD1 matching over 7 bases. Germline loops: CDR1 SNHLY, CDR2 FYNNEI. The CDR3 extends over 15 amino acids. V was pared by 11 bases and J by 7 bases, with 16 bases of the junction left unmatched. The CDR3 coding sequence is TGTGCCGCTAGCCTCCTGGGACAGTCGACTGAAAAACTGTTTTTT. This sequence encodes CAASLLGQSTEKLFF.

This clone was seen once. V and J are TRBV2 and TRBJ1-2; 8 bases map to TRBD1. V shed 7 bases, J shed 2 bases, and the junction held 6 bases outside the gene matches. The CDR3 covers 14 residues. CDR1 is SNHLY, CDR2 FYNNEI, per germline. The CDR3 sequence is CASIGTGANYGYTF. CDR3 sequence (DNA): TGTGCCAGCATCGGGACAGGCGCCAACTATGGCTACACCTTC.

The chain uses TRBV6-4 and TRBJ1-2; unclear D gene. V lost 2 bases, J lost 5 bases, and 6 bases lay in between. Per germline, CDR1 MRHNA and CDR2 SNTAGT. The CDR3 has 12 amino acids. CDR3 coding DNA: TGTGCCAGCAGTGACCCACTGTATGGCTACACCTTC. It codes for CASSDPLYGYTF.

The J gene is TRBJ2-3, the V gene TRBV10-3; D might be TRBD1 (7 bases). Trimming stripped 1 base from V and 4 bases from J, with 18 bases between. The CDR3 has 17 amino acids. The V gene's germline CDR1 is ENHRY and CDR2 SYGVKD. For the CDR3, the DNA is TGTGCCATCAGTGAGTTCAAAGCAGGGGGAGGTTCAGATACGCAGTATTTT. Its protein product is CAISEFKAGGGSDTQYF.

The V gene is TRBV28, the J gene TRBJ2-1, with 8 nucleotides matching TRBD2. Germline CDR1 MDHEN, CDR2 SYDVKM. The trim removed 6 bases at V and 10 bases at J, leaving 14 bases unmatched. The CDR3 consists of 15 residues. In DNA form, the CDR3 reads TGTGCCAGCAGGGAAGCGGGGGCTGTATACCTGGAGCAGTTCTTC. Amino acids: CASREAGAVYLEQFF.

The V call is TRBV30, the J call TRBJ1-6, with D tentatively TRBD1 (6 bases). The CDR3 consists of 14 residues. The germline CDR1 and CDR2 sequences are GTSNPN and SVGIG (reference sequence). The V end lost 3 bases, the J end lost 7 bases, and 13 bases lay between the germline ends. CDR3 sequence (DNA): TGTGCCTGGAGGCCGGGACAAAGGAATTCACCCCTCCACTTT. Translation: CAWRPGQRNSPLHF.

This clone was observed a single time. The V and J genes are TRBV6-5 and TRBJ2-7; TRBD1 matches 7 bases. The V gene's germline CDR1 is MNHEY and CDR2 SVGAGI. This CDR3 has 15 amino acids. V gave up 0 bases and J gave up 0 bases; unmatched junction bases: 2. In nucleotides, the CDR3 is TGTGCCAGCAGTTACTCGGCAGGGGGCTCCTACGAGCAGTACTTC. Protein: CASSYSAGGSYEQYF.

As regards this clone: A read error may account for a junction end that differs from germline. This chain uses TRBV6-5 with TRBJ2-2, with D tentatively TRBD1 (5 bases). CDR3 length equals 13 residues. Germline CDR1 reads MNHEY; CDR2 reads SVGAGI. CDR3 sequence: CASSDLSDTGLAF. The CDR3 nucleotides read TGTGCCAGCAGTGACCTTTCGGACACCGGCTTGGCTTTT.

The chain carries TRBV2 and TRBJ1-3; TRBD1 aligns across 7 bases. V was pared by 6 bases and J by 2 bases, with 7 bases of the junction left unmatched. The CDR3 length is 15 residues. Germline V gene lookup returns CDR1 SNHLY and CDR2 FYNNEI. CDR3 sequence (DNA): TGTGCCAGCAGAGCCCACCAGGGGGCTGGAAACACCATATATTTT. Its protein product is CASRAHQGAGNTIYF. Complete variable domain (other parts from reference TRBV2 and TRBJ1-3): EPEVTQTPSHQVTQMGQEVILRCVPISNHLYFYWYRQILGQKVEFLVSFYNNEISEKSEIFDDQFSVERPDGSNFTLKIRSTKLEDSAMYFCASRAHQGAGNTIYFGEGSWLTVV.

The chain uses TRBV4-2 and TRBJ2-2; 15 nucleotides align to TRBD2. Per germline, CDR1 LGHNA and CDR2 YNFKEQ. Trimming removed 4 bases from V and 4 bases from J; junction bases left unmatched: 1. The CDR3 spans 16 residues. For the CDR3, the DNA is TGTGCCAGCAGCCGGACTAGCGGGAGGGGCACCGGGGAGCTGTTTTTT. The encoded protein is CASSRTSGRGTGELFF.

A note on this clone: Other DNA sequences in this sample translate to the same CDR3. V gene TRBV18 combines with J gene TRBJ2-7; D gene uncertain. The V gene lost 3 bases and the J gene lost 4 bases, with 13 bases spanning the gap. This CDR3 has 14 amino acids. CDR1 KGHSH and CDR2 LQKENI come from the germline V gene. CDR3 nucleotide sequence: TGTGCCAGCTCACCCCCCGCAGGCTCATACGAGCAGTACTTC. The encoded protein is CASSPPAGSYEQYF.

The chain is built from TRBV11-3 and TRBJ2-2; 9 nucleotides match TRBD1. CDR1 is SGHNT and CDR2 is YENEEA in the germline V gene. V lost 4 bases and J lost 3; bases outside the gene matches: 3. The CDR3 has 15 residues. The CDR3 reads CASSSQGADTGELFF. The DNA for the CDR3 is TGTGCCAGCAGCTCACAGGGGGCTGACACCGGGGAGCTGTTTTTT.

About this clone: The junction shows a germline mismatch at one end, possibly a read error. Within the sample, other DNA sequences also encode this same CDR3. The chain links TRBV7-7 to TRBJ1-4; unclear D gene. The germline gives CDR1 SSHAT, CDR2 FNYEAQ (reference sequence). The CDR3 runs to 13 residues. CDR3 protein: CASSPSTREKLFF. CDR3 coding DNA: TGTGCTAGCAGCCCTTCGACTCGAGAAAAACTGTTTTTT.

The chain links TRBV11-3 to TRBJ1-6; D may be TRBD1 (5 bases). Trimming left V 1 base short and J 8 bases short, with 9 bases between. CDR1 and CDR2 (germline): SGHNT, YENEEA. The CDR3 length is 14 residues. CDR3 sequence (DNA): TGTGCCAGCAGCTTAGGTAGGGGCCATTCACCCCTCCACTTT. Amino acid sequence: CASSLGRGHSPLHF.

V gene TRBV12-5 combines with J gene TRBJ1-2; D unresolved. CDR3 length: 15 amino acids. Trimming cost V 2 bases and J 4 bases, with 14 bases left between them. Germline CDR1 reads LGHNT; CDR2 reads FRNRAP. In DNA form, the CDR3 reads TGTGCTAGTGGTTTGTACCCCGCGGGCCCCTATGGCTACACCTTC. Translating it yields CASGLYPAGPYGYTF.

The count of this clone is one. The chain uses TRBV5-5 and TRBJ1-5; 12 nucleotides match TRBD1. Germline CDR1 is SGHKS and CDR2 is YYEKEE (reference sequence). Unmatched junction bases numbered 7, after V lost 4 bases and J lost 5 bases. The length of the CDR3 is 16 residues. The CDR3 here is CASSRNGTGGDQPQHF. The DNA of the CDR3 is TGTGCCAGCAGCCGAAACGGGACAGGGGGCGATCAGCCCCAGCATTTT.

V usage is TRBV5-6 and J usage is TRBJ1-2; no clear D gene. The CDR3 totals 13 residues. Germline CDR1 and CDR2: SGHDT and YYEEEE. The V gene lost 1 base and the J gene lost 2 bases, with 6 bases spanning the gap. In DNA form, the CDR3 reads TGTGCCAGCAGCTTGATCCTAAACTATGGCTACACCTTC. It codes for CASSLILNYGYTF.

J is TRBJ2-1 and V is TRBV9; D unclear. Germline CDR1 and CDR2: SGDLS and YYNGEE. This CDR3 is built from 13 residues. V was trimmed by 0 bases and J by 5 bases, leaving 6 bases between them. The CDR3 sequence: CASSVDIHNEQFF. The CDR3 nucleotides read TGTGCCAGCAGCGTAGACATCCACAATGAGCAGTTCTTC.

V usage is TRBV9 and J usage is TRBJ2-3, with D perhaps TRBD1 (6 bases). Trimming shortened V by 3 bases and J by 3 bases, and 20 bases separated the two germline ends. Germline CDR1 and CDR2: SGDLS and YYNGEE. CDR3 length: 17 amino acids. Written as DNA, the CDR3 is TGTGCCAGCAGCGACCCGGACAGAGGCCTTTTGACAGATACGCAGTATTTT. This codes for CASSDPDRGLLTDTQYF.

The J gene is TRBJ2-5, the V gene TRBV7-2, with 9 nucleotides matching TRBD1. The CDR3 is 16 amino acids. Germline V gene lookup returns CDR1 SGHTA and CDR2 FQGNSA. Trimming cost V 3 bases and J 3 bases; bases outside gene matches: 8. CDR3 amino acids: CASSLDRGGFEETQYF. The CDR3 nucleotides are TGTGCCAGCAGCTTGGACAGGGGCGGTTTTGAAGAGACCCAGTACTTC.